What follows describes a single TCR beta chain. No cognate antigen has been identified for it. The input lacks base qualities; no much larger clone sits a single base away. This entry is derived from a study of blood T cell repertoires in COVID-19 (dated by TCRdb to between 2020 and 2021). Study-wide context: Samples covering the acute and convalescent phases of COVID-19 were provided by collaborators in the United States, Italy and Spain. The material from the prospective study consisted of cDNA or gDNA derived from T cells, B-cell-depleted T cells, or PBMCs. The repertoires were released in a freely available public database meant as a resource for research on the immune response to SARS-CoV-2. A de-identified subject ID, COVID-19 status, age in years and sex were almost always included in the sample metadata. HLA class I and class II types, where available, came from metadata supplied by the sample provider rather than from assay-based typing. The dataset comprised deeply sampled blood TCRbeta repertoires from subjects exposed to, actively infected with, or recovered from COVID-19. The samples were drawn from two sources: the first 160 participants of the ongoing ImmuneRACE study, and 950 to 1,500 subjects contributed by 6 global collaborators. What the authors observed across the whole study: The quantity of clinical and demographic metadata differed by source and by participant and was supplied without curation.

V is reduced by 5 bases and J by 4 bases, leaving a spacing of 7 bases between them. CDR1 and CDR2, per the germline V gene (reference sequence), are SEHNR and FQNEAQ. The CDR3 goes from the cysteine to the phenylalanine over 12 residues. The retained sequence is limited to the CDR3, 36 bases, with the frame set at the first base. TCRbeta CDR3 regions were amplified from genomic DNA using the immunoSEQ Assay, a bias-controlled multiplex PCR. The study's own analysis went as follows. Nucleated cell counts per sample were estimated from amplification of reference gene primers within the assay. To quantify the absolute abundance of each unique TCRbeta CDR3 rearrangement, sequence reads were collapsed and filtered. For each sample, productive Simpson clonality was calculated by taking the square root of Simpson's diversity index across productive rearrangements. The immuneACCESS repertoire file appears here via TCRdb, limited to in-frame rearrangements. These files lack a portion of the clones; in checked studies, under half of the deficit traces to unresolved V genes, and the cause of the others is not known. V and J calls and clone size come straight from that table; D and trimming were deduced from the DNA. In this sample the table shows 430,000 or so clones, around nine tenths of which occur a single time. The ten largest clones represent around 0.92% of the sample.

In Seattle, one collaborating source enrolled patients while the infection was active and tracked those patients longitudinally over the course of disease. Whole blood was collected in K2EDTA tubes by collaborating institutions according to the institutions' own protocols. For TCRbeta analysis, collaborator samples were shipped as frozen whole blood, as isolated PBMCs, or as DNA extracted from either sample type. The specimen was peripheral blood. Recombination linked TRBV7-9 to TRBJ2-3; the D gene remains uncertain. The sequence derives from a man younger than 35 with COVID-19, enrolled during active disease. The CDR3 corresponds to CASSTPPDTQYF. The bases are TGTGCCAGCAGCACTCCCCCAGATACGCAGTATTTT. Outside the CDR3, residues come from the reference TRBV7-9 and TRBJ2-3 proteins, so the full variable domain is: DTGVSQNPRHKITKRGQNVTFRCDPISEHNRLYWYRQTLGQGPEFLTYFQNEAQLEKSRLLSDRFSAERPKGSFSTLEIQRTEQGDSAMYLCASSTPPDTQYFGPGTRLTVL.